The subject of this entry is one T cell receptor (beta chain). Its antigen is still unknown. J was trimmed by 0 bases and V by 5 bases; bases with no gene match: 3. The CDR3 runs to 14 residues. Germline CDR1 is SEHNR and CDR2 is FQNEAQ (reference sequence). Constant-region reverse primers amplified full-length variable regions, followed by semi-nested Nested Universal Primer A PCR. TCRdb reprocessed the 5' RACE reads via MiXCR and lists one record per CDR3 protein. The sample yields 45,000 to 60,000 distinct CDR3 sequences, over 20% seen once. Findings and caveats of the study: Greatest tumor Treg TCR overlap was with tumor naive CD4+ cells.

The rearrangement uses TRBV7-9 and TRBJ2-5, with TRBD1 matching over 7 bases. The clonotype originates from a female donor with breast cancer. Sample: tumor-infiltrating naive CD4+ T cells sorted from the breast tumor. The sample's subset: naive CD4+ T cells, CD4+CD45RA+CD25-. As DNA, the CDR3 is TGTGCCAGCAGCCTAGGGACAGACCAAGAGACCCAGTACTTC. This gives the protein CASSLGTDQETQYF.